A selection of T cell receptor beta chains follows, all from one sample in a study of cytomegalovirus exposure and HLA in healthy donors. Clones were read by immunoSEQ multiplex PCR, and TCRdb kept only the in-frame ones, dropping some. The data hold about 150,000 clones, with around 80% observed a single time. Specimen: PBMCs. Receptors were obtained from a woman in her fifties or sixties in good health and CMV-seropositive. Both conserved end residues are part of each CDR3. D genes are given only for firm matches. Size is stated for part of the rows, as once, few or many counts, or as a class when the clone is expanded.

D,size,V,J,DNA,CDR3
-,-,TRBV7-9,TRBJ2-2,TGTGCCAGCAGCCTCGGGTTTGGCGGGGAGCTGTTTTTT,CASSLGFGGELFF
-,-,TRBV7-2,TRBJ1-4,TGTGCCAGCAGCCCTTCAGGTAGTGAAAAACTGTTTTTT,CASSPSGSEKLFF
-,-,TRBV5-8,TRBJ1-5,TGTGCCAGCAGCCTGAGTGGGGGCGGTCAGCCCCAGCATTTT,CASSLSGGGQPQHF
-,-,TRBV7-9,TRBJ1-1,TGTGCCAGCAGCTTAGCGGGGAGGTCCATGAACACTGAAGCTTTCTTT,CASSLAGRSMNTEAFF
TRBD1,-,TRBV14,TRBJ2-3,TGTGCCAGCAGCCAAGGATGGGGGACAGGGAGCACAGATACGCAGTATTTT,CASSQGWGTGSTDTQYF
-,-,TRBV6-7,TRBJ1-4,TGTGCCAGCAGTTATACTAGGGTGCGTAATGAAAAACTGTTTTTT,CASSYTRVRNEKLFF
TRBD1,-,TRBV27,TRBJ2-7,TGTGCCAGCAGTTTGTCAGGGGGCGGTTACGAGCAGTACTTC,CASSLSGGGYEQYF
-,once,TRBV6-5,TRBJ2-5,TGTGCCAGCAGTTCCCCGGGGGGCAAAGGGACCCAGTACTTC,CASSSPGGKGTQYF
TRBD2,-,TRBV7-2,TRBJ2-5,TGTGCCAGCAGCTTCGGACTAGCGGGGGAGCAGTACTTC,CASSFGLAGEQYF
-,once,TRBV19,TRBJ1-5,TGTGCCAGTAGTATAGATAGAGGGGGTAATCAGCCCCAGCATTTT,CASSIDRGGNQPQHF
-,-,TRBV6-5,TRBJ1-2,TGTGCCAGCAGTTACTCACACGCGGACTATGGCTACACCTTC,CASSYSHADYGYTF